Following are 24 T cell receptor beta chains from one sample sequenced in a study of T cells in Graves' hyperthyroidism and ophthalmopathy. Amplification yielded TCR beta CDR3 regions, with RNA transcripts as the source. First-round RT-PCR of the TCR CDR3 relied on the HTBI primer set. TCRdb itself ran the multiplex PCR reads through MiXCR, one entry per CDR3 protein. The sample contains about 410,000 distinct CDR3 sequences, around 13% of which appear only once. Sequenced input: blood. The receptor source for this set is a woman aged 25 to 39 with Graves' ophthalmopathy.

The sample holds many counts of this clonotype. This rearrangement joins TRBV2 to TRBJ2-2; D ambiguous. CDR3 size: 13 residues. V was cut by 5 bases and J by 4 bases, with 8 bases left in between. Germline CDR1 and CDR2: SNHLY and FYNNEI. CDR3 nucleotides: TGTGCCAGCAGTCGGCGCTTCACCGGGGAGCTGTTTTTT. Amino acids: CASSRRFTGELFF.

This clonotype was observed a single time. The chain employs TRBV7-2 and TRBJ2-7, with 10 bases aligning to TRBD2. Germline values: CDR1 SGHTA, CDR2 FQGNSA. J lost 0 bases, V lost 1 base, and 3 bases had no gene match. The CDR3 length is 16 residues. The CDR3 spells CASSLVAGGRSYEQYF. Here the CDR3 DNA reads TGTGCCAGCAGCTTAGTAGCGGGGGGCCGCTCCTACGAGCAGTACTTC.

Remarks on this clonotype: This clone may be a read error of a much larger clone one base away. This chain joins TRBV6-1 and TRBJ2-7; D is perhaps TRBD1 (6 bases). V gave up 6 bases and J gave up 6 bases, with 15 bases separating them. Germline V lookup: CDR1 MNHNS, CDR2 SASEGT. There are 13 residues in the CDR3. In nucleotides, the CDR3 is TGTGCCAGCAGACAAAAGACAGGCTGCGAGCAGTACTTC. As protein: CASRQKTGCEQYF.

This clonotype was counted at least ten times. The V call is TRBV24-1, the J call TRBJ2-2; tentatively, D is TRBD2 (6 bases). Trimming took off 6 bases at V and 0 bases at J, with 19 bases between the two ends. The CDR3 is 18 residues long. Germline CDR1 KGHDR, CDR2 SFDVKD. The CDR3 is CATSRSGGTPTNTGELFF. Written as DNA, the CDR3 is TGTGCCACCAGTCGAAGTGGGGGGACTCCTACGAACACCGGGGAGCTGTTTTTT.

The chain is built from TRBV9 and TRBJ2-1, with D perhaps assigned TRBD1 or TRBD2 (5 bases each). CDR1 is SGDLS, CDR2 YYNGEE, per germline. Deletions cut 7 bases from V and 7 bases from J, with 6 bases between. The CDR3 runs 10 residues. The CDR3 region is CASGGNEQFF. CDR3 DNA: TGTGCCAGCGGGGGAAATGAGCAGTTCTTC.

This clonotype was counted at least ten times. V gene TRBV30 combines with J gene TRBJ2-7; D may correspond to TRBD1 or TRBD2 (6 bases each). The CDR3 length is 13 residues. V was pared by 5 bases and J by 6 bases, with 17 bases between. Germline CDR1 GTSNPN, CDR2 SVGIG (reference sequence). The CDR3 sequence is CAWEKLSGAEQYF. The CDR3 coding sequence is TGTGCCTGGGAAAAGCTTTCGGGGGCCGAGCAGTACTTC.

This clonotype was observed many times. The rearrangement uses TRBV2 and TRBJ2-3; D may be TRBD1 (5 bases). CDR3 length equals 14 residues. V gave up 5 bases and J gave up 6 bases, with 15 bases separating them. Germline lookup yields CDR1 SNHLY and CDR2 FYNNEI. CDR3 region: CASSTQGSLDTQYF. CDR3 DNA sequence: TGTGCCAGCAGTACCCAGGGAAGTTTGGATACGCAGTATTTT.

The chain couples TRBV4-1 to TRBJ2-1, with TRBD1 matching over 8 bases. From germline, CDR1 is MGHRA and CDR2 YSYEKL. The J segment lost 8 bases and the V segment lost 0 bases, leaving 12 bases of the junction unmatched. This CDR3 has 17 amino acids. CDR3 DNA: TGCGCCAGCAGCCAAGATTTCGGACAGGGTTTTGTGTATGAGCAGTTCTTC. Amino acids: CASSQDFGQGFVYEQFF.

This clonotype was counted many times. V and J are TRBV20-1 and TRBJ2-1; D remains ambiguous. Germline-derived CDR1 and CDR2 are DFQATT and SNEGSKA (reference sequence). The CDR3 is 15 residues long. The ends were cut back, 2 bases at V and 0 bases at J, with 11 bases in the middle. This chain's CDR3 is CSARSQKSSYNEQFF. CDR3 bases: TGCAGTGCTAGATCCCAAAAGAGCTCCTACAATGAGCAGTTCTTC.

Only a few counts were recorded for this clonotype. Since no conserved phenylalanine or tryptophan closes the CDR3, a read error is the likely cause. The V gene is TRBV3-1, the J gene TRBJ1-5; 9 bases match TRBD1. The CDR3 contains 18 residues. The ends lost 0 bases at V and 0 bases at J; junction bases unmatched: 6. Germline V CDR1 and CDR2: LGHDT, YNNKEL (reference sequence). The CDR3 DNA is TGTGCCAGCAGCCAAGATTGGACAGGGGCCTATAGCAATCAGCCCCAGCATCTT. As protein: CASSQDWTGAYSNQPQHL.

This sequence joins TRBV20-1 and TRBJ1-6; 7 bases agree with TRBD1. This CDR3 has 15 amino acids. The trim removed 3 bases at V and 7 bases at J, leaving 9 bases unmatched. Germline CDR1 DFQATT, CDR2 SNEGSKA (reference sequence). The CDR3 sequence: CSASPTGATNSPLHF. CDR3 coding DNA: TGCAGTGCTAGCCCCACAGGGGCCACCAATTCACCCCTCCACTTT.

The chain uses TRBV7-2 and TRBJ2-3; D gene uncertain. Germline CDR1 SGHTA, CDR2 FQGNSA. Trimming cost V 2 bases and J 4 bases, with 7 bases left between them. The CDR3 extends over 13 amino acids. CDR3 bases: TGTGCCAGCAGCTTAAGGACGCCAGATACGCAGTATTTT. This codes for CASSLRTPDTQYF.

The chain combines TRBV20-1 with TRBJ2-5, with TRBD2 as a possible D gene (6 bases). This CDR3 region has 13 residues. Between the trimmed V and J ends, which lost 5 bases and 2 bases, there was a span of 12 bases. Germline loops: CDR1 DFQATT, CDR2 SNEGSKA (reference sequence). CDR3 sequence: CSAGVRGQETQYF. The DNA for the CDR3 is TGCAGTGCTGGGGTACGGGGGCAAGAGACCCAGTACTTC.

This clonotype was seen repeatedly, ten times or more. The V gene is TRBV20-1, the J gene TRBJ1-2, with D maybe TRBD1 (5 bases). This CDR3 has 13 amino acids. V was cut by 6 bases and J by 4 bases, with 15 bases left in between. The V gene's germline CDR1 is DFQATT and CDR2 SNEGSKA (reference sequence). The CDR3 bases are TGCAGTGCGAATCCCGGGGACGGCTATGGCTACACCTTC. It codes for CSANPGDGYGYTF.

The chain uses TRBV20-1 and TRBJ2-1; D call uncertain. From germline, CDR1 is DFQATT and CDR2 SNEGSKA (reference sequence). V lost 6 bases, J lost 4 bases, and 16 bases lay in between. This CDR3 has 14 amino acids. CDR3 region: CSALRQRPYNEQFF. The CDR3 DNA reads as TGCAGTGCCCTTAGACAAAGACCTTACAATGAGCAGTTCTTC.

The rearrangement joins TRBV19 to TRBJ2-7; 7 nucleotides align to TRBD1. With 3 bases clipped from V and 3 bases from J, the junction kept 8 bases outside the gene matches. Germline values: CDR1 LNHDA, CDR2 SQIVND (reference sequence). This CDR3 region has 15 residues. CDR3 DNA: TGTGCCAGTAGTATGAGTTGGGGACAGAGCTACGAGCAGTACTTC. Amino acids: CASSMSWGQSYEQYF.

There are many counts of this clonotype. The chain links TRBV5-1 to TRBJ2-3, with 14 bases aligning to TRBD2. Unmatched junction bases numbered 5, after V lost 3 bases and J lost 5 bases. The V gene's germline CDR1 is SGHRS and CDR2 YFSETQ. The CDR3 runs 16 residues. CDR3 loop: CASSSTSGGAGDTQYF. Written as DNA, the CDR3 is TGCGCCAGCAGCTCGACTAGCGGGGGGGCGGGAGATACGCAGTATTTT.

The chain has TRBV19 and TRBJ2-7; either TRBD1 or TRBD2 may supply D (6 bases each). The CDR3 loop spans 14 amino acids. Deletions cut 7 bases from V and 5 bases from J, with 18 bases between. Germline values: CDR1 LNHDA, CDR2 SQIVND (reference sequence). DNA for the CDR3: TGTGCCAGTATGAAAGGGGGGATCTTCGACGAGCAGTACTTC. Amino acid sequence: CASMKGGIFDEQYF.

In this sample, this clonotype turned up many times. V usage is TRBV28 and J usage is TRBJ2-5; 12 nucleotides agree with TRBD2. CDR3 size: 14 residues. The trim removed 6 bases at V and 4 bases at J, leaving 3 bases unmatched. Per the germline V gene, CDR1 is MDHEN and CDR2 is SYDVKM. The CDR3 nucleotides are TGTGCCAGCAGGGGACTAGCGGGTAGAGAGACCCAGTACTTC. Protein sequence: CASRGLAGRETQYF.

This clonotype came up many times. The genes are TRBV7-2 and TRBJ2-2; 10 bases agree with TRBD2. Germline loops: CDR1 SGHTA, CDR2 FQGNSA. The CDR3 has 15 residues. V lost 4 bases, J lost 4 bases, and 3 bases stayed unmatched. The CDR3 spells CASSSLAGGTGELFF. CDR3 nucleotide sequence: TGTGCCAGCAGCTCGTTAGCGGGGGGCACCGGGGAGCTGTTTTTT.

This clonotype was counted ten times or more. The chain joins TRBV5-1 to TRBJ1-6, with TRBD1 as a possible D gene (5 bases). The ends were cut back, 2 bases at V and 13 bases at J, with 13 bases in the middle. The CDR3 loop spans 13 amino acids. Germline V gives CDR1 SGHRS, CDR2 YFSETQ. CDR3 residues: CASSFSPGSPLHF. The CDR3 DNA is TGCGCCAGCAGCTTTTCTCCAGGGTCGCCCCTCCACTTT. The full variable domain, rest sourced from reference TRBV5-1 and TRBJ1-6, is KAGVTQTPRYLIKTRGQQVTLSCSPISGHRSVSWYQQTPGQGLQFLFEYFSETQRNKGNFPGRFSGRQFSNSRSEMNVSTLELGDSALYLCASSFSPGSPLHFGNGTRLTVT.

This chain links TRBV12-3 or TRBV12-4 with TRBJ1-4; D uncertain. The CDR3 consists of 14 residues. With 3 bases removed from V and 6 bases from J, the gap between germline ends came to 11 bases. CDR3 region: CASSFSGLDEKLFF. CDR3 coding DNA: TGTGCCAGCAGTTTTAGCGGTCTTGATGAAAAACTGTTTTTT.

This clonotype was observed at least ten times. The J gene is TRBJ1-3, the V gene TRBV11-3; D is undetermined. CDR1 SGHNT and CDR2 YENEEA come from the germline V gene. V lost 5 bases and J lost 4, with 12 bases in between. The CDR3 totals 14 residues. The CDR3 reads CASSQGPGGNTIYF. DNA for the CDR3: TGTGCCAGCAGCCAAGGTCCAGGAGGAAACACCATATATTTT.

Only a few counts were recorded for this clonotype. The V and J genes are TRBV4-1 and TRBJ2-5, with D perhaps TRBD2 (5 bases). The CDR3 spans 17 residues. CDR1 MGHRA and CDR2 YSYEKL come from the germline V gene. The V and J ends lost 4 bases and 4 bases respectively, with 22 bases between them. CDR3 nucleotides: TGCGCCAGCAGCCCGAGTTCCGAGACGATGGGGAGAGAGACCCAGTACTTC. Translation gives CASSPSSETMGRETQYF.